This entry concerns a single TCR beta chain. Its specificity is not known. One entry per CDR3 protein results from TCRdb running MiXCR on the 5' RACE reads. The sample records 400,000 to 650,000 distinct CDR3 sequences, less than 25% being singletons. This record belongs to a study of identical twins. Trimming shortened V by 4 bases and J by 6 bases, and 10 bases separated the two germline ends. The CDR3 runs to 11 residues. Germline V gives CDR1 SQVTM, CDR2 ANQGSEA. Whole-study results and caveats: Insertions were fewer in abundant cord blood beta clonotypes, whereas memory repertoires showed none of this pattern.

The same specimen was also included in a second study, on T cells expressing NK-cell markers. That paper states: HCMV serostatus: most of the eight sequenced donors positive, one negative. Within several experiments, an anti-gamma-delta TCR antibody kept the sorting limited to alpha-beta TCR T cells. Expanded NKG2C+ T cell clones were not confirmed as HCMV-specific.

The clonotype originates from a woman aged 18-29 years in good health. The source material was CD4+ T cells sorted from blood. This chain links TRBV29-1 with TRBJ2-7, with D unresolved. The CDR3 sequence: CSVGETSEQYF. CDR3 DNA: TGCAGCGTTGGAGAGACAAGCGAGCAGTACTTC.